A selection of T cell receptor beta chains follows, all from one sample in a study of vaccination effects on CD4 cells after COVID-19. Their antigen targets remain unknown. Clones were sequenced by immunoSEQ multiplex PCR, and TCRdb holds only the in-frame ones, with some missing. The sample carries around 36,000 clones, roughly 76% recorded once. Sequenced material: CD4+ T cells from PBMCs cultured with SARS-CoV-2 spike peptides, taken before COVID-19 vaccination. All receptors come from a human donor who received a COVID-19 vaccine. The CDR3 runs from the conserved cysteine through the conserved F or W. The order of the fields is D gene, clone size, V gene, J gene, CDR3 protein, CDR3 DNA. The D gene is left open where the match is weak. Rows may omit the clone size; those that give it use once, few, many or a size class.

d_call: NA
clone_size: NA
v_call: TRBV28
j_call: TRBJ1-2
cdr3_aa: CASSFMRNYGYTF
cdr3_nt: TGTGCCAGCAGTTTTATGCGCAACTATGGCTACACCTTC

d_call: TRBD2
clone_size: few
v_call: TRBV7-2
j_call: TRBJ2-3
cdr3_aa: CASSLDPGLAGEADTQYF
cdr3_nt: TGTGCCAGCAGCTTAGATCCGGGACTAGCGGGAGAAGCAGATACGCAGTATTTT

d_call: NA
clone_size: once
v_call: TRBV28
j_call: TRBJ1-1
cdr3_aa: CASSLSDNTEAFF
cdr3_nt: TGTGCCAGCAGTTTGTCAGATAACACTGAAGCTTTCTTT

d_call: NA
clone_size: NA
v_call: TRBV6-5
j_call: TRBJ2-1
cdr3_aa: CASRLPTGNEQFF
cdr3_nt: TGTGCCAGCAGATTACCGACTGGCAATGAGCAGTTCTTC

d_call: TRBD2
clone_size: NA
v_call: TRBV7-8
j_call: TRBJ2-3
cdr3_aa: CASSFTGTTKDTQYF
cdr3_nt: TGTGCCAGCAGCTTTACCGGGACTACGAAGGATACGCAGTATTTT

d_call: NA
clone_size: NA
v_call: TRBV9
j_call: TRBJ2-3
cdr3_aa: CASSPQRGTDTQYF
cdr3_nt: TGTGCCAGCAGCCCACAACGCGGCACAGATACGCAGTATTTT

d_call: TRBD1
clone_size: NA
v_call: TRBV6-5
j_call: TRBJ2-1
cdr3_aa: CASRGTGASNEQFF
cdr3_nt: TGTGCCAGCAGAGGGACAGGGGCATCAAATGAGCAGTTCTTC

d_call: NA
clone_size: few
v_call: TRBV7-9
j_call: TRBJ1-3
cdr3_aa: CASSLPNQLLPTRNTIYF
cdr3_nt: TGTGCCAGCAGCTTGCCCAACCAACTGCTGCCTACCCGAAACACCATATATTTT

d_call: NA
clone_size: NA
v_call: TRBV6-2/TRBV6-3
j_call: TRBJ2-5
cdr3_aa: CASSSGLGKETQYF
cdr3_nt: TGTGCCAGCAGTTCCGGACTGGGAAAAGAGACCCAGTACTTC

d_call: NA
clone_size: NA
v_call: TRBV5-1
j_call: TRBJ2-2
cdr3_aa: CASSEGNTGELFF
cdr3_nt: TGCGCCAGCAGCGAAGGGAACACCGGGGAGCTGTTTTTT

d_call: NA
clone_size: NA
v_call: TRBV20-1
j_call: TRBJ2-1
cdr3_aa: CSASFGLPGRGSSYNEQFF
cdr3_nt: TGCAGTGCTAGTTTCGGACTACCAGGACGGGGGAGCTCCTACAATGAGCAGTTCTTC

d_call: NA
clone_size: NA
v_call: TRBV25-1
j_call: TRBJ1-6
cdr3_aa: CASRSPGLANSPLHF
cdr3_nt: TGTGCCAGCAGGTCCCCAGGGTTGGCAAATTCACCCCTCCACTTT